The following is a TCR beta chain sequence with its context. Per the original data handling: From reference gene primer amplification, estimates of nucleated cell counts were derived. The method was immunoSEQ multiplex PCR; TCRdb's version includes in-frame clones alone and lacks a portion of them. That table furnishes V, J and clone size, whereas the DNA furnished D and trimming. The table includes about 400,000 clones, about 88% detected once. The data were obtained in a study of blood T cell repertoires in COVID-19. Overall study: The United States, Italy and Spain supplied acute and convalescent COVID-19 samples. Sample material is recorded as cDNA or gDNA derived from T cells, B-cell-depleted T cells, or PBMCs.

This TCR was sampled from a human donor in a cohort sampled during active COVID-19. The sequenced material came from peripheral blood.

The CDR3 nucleotides read TGTGCCAGCAGGGCAGGGGTTGCCGGGGAGCTGTTTTTT. This gives the protein CASRAGVAGELFF. The chain joins TRBV2 to TRBJ2-2; D may be TRBD1 (6 bases). Looked up from germline, CDR1 is SNHLY and CDR2 is FYNNEI. The CDR3 is 13 residues long. Trimming took 6 bases from V and 6 from J, leaving 11 bases between them.